These T cell receptor beta chains were read from a single sample in a study of T cells after posttransplantation cyclophosphamide. Libraries were prepared by immunoSEQ multiplex PCR; TCRdb keeps only in-frame clonotypes and omits some of them. The data contain around 40,000 clones, roughly 87% of them singletons. Sequencing used PBMCs, obtained roughly 60 days after allogeneic stem cell transplant with posttransplant cyclophosphamide. All receptors come from a male patient between 55 and 70 years old who received an allogeneic stem cell transplant from a related donor and was CMV-positive. Some T cells may be transferred from the graft donor. The CDR3 runs from the conserved cysteine through the conserved F or W. A D gene is named only where the DNA matches it firmly. Not all rows give a size; the values are once, few, many and, for expanded clones, a class.

J | size | D | V | length | CDR3 | DNA
TRBJ1-1 | NA | NA | TRBV2 | 13 | CASMMESHTEAFF | TGTGCCAGCATGATGGAGAGCCACACTGAAGCTTTCTTT
TRBJ1-4 | NA | NA | TRBV28 | 14 | CASSSGGSNEKLFF | TGTGCCAGCAGTTCTGGGGGCTCTAATGAAAAACTGTTTTTT
TRBJ1-2 | NA | NA | TRBV27 | 14 | CASSLYATGDRYTF | TGTGCCAGCAGTTTATACGCGACAGGCGATCGCTACACCTTC
TRBJ1-1 | NA | TRBD1 | TRBV19 | 14 | CASSIGQGNTEAFF | TGTGCCAGTAGCATAGGACAGGGGAACACTGAAGCTTTCTTT
TRBJ2-1 | once | TRBD2 | TRBV5-1 | 14 | CASSYSGGAGEQFF | TGCGCCAGCAGCTATAGCGGGGGGGCAGGTGAGCAGTTCTTC
TRBJ2-2 | NA | TRBD2 | TRBV14 | 15 | CASSGSGGATGELFF | TGTGCCAGCAGCGGTAGCGGGGGGGCCACCGGGGAGCTGTTTTTT
TRBJ1-6 | NA | NA | TRBV10-3 | 14 | CAISIGGGNSPLHF | TGTGCCATCAGCATCGGGGGGGGGAATTCACCCCTCCACTTT
TRBJ1-1 | NA | NA | TRBV11-2 | 14 | CASSLEGWTREAFF | TGTGCCAGCAGCTTAGAGGGTTGGACGCGGGAGGCTTTCTTT
TRBJ1-2 | once | NA | TRBV7-9 | 13 | CASGGAANYGYTF | TGTGCCAGCGGGGGGGCAGCTAACTATGGCTACACCTTC
TRBJ1-5 | NA | NA | TRBV10-3 | 14 | CAISESGGDPPQHF | TGTGCCATCAGTGAGTCGGGGGGGGACCCGCCCCAGCATTTT
TRBJ1-1 | once | NA | TRBV7-8 | 15 | CASSQLSSLNTEAFF | TGTGCCAGCAGCCAACTTTCGAGCTTGAACACTGAAGCTTTCTTT
TRBJ1-3 | NA | NA | TRBV9 | 14 | CASSPLFSGNTIYF | TGTGCCAGCAGCCCCCTATTCTCTGGAAACACCATATATTTT
TRBJ1-5 | NA | NA | TRBV6-5 | 15 | CASSDGRGKDQPQHF | TGTGCCAGCAGCGACGGTCGGGGGAAAGATCAGCCCCAGCATTTT
TRBJ1-2 | NA | TRBD1 | TRBV11-3 | 16 | CASSAKTGGADYGYTF | TGTGCCAGCAGCGCTAAGACAGGGGGCGCGGACTATGGCTACACCTTC
TRBJ1-5 | NA | NA | TRBV4-1 | 15 | CASSQEGRLNQPQHF | TGCGCCAGCAGCCAAGAAGGGAGATTGAATCAGCCCCAGCATTTT
TRBJ1-1 | NA | NA | TRBV18 | 15 | CASSQNQGSIHEAFF | TGTGCCAGCTCACAAAACCAGGGTAGCATTCATGAAGCTTTCTTT
TRBJ2-1 | NA | NA | TRBV19 | 13 | CASRDRDYNEQFF | TGTGCCAGTAGGGACCGGGACTACAATGAGCAGTTCTTC
TRBJ1-1 | NA | TRBD1 | TRBV11-2 | 17 | CASSPQTKTGPGTEAFF | TGTGCCAGCAGCCCCCAAACCAAGACAGGGCCGGGTACTGAAGCTTTCTTT
TRBJ2-3 | NA | TRBD2 | TRBV4-1 | 14 | CASSRPGGGDTQYF | TGCGCCAGCAGCCGCCCCGGGGGGGGTGACACGCAGTATTTT
TRBJ1-1 | NA | NA | TRBV15 | 16 | CATSRDRGLMNTEAFF | TGTGCCACCAGCAGGGATCGCGGACTGATGAACACTGAAGCTTTCTTT
TRBJ2-2 | NA | TRBD1 | TRBV6-1 | 14 | CASRDRGSDGELFF | TGTGCCAGCAGGGACAGGGGGTCGGACGGGGAGCTGTTTTTT
TRBJ1-1 | NA | NA | TRBV9 | 15 | CASSTRPTGNTEAFF | TGTGCCAGCAGCACACGACCGACAGGGAACACTGAAGCTTTCTTT
TRBJ1-5 | NA | NA | TRBV6-1 | 14 | CASRGRDSNQPQHF | TGTGCCAGCAGAGGCAGGGATAGCAATCAGCCCCAGCATTTT
TRBJ1-5 | NA | NA | TRBV28 | 15 | CASSVLTDFNQPQHF | TGTGCCAGCAGTGTATTAACCGACTTTAATCAGCCCCAGCATTTT
TRBJ2-3 | NA | TRBD1 | TRBV6-5 | 14 | CASSITGGTDTQYF | TGTGCCAGCAGTATTACAGGGGGAACAGATACGCAGTATTTT
TRBJ1-5 | NA | NA | TRBV30 | 13 | CAWSKTGNQPQHF | TGTGCCTGGAGTAAGACAGGAAATCAGCCCCAGCATTTT
TRBJ1-2 | NA | NA | TRBV9 | 12 | CASKGGDYGYTF | TGTGCCAGCAAGGGGGGGGACTATGGCTACACCTTC
TRBJ2-3 | NA | TRBD2 | TRBV27 | 17 | CASSTRVAGRFTDTQYF | TGTGCCAGCAGTACGAGGGTAGCGGGGCGATTCACAGATACGCAGTATTTT
TRBJ1-5 | once | TRBD1 | TRBV9 | 16 | CASSGGQGAPLEPQHF | TGTGCCAGCAGCGGAGGACAGGGGGCCCCTTTGGAGCCCCAGCATTTT
TRBJ1-1 | NA | TRBD1 | TRBV6-1 | 14 | CASRDRGLWTEAFF | TGTGCCAGCAGGGACAGGGGGCTGTGGACTGAAGCTTTCTTT
TRBJ2-3 | NA | NA | TRBV29-1 | 15 | CSVEGMEGRTDTQYF | TGCAGCGTCGAAGGGATGGAGGGTAGGACAGATACGCAGTATTTT
TRBJ2-6 | once | TRBD1 | TRBV2 | 15 | CAGQDRSSGANVLTF | TGTGCCGGGCAGGACAGGTCCTCTGGGGCCAACGTCCTGACTTTC
TRBJ2-7 | NA | TRBD1 | TRBV4-1 | 13 | CASSQDRGREQYF | TGCGCCAGCAGCCAAGATAGGGGGCGGGAGCAGTACTTC
TRBJ1-5 | once | NA | TRBV5-1 | 13 | CASRIEPTQPQHF | TGCGCCAGCAGAATAGAACCCACTCAGCCCCAGCATTTT
TRBJ2-7 | NA | TRBD1 | TRBV5-1 | 15 | CASSLAPGQFYEQYF | TGCGCCAGCAGCTTGGCCCCGGGACAGTTCTACGAGCAGTACTTC
TRBJ1-5 | NA | NA | TRBV28 | 12 | CASRTQNQPQHF | TGTGCCAGCAGGACTCAAAATCAGCCCCAGCATTTT